What follows describes a single T cell receptor (beta chain). Its antigen is still unknown. A junction boundary mismatches the germline segment, possibly from a read error. The data belong to a study of T cells in localized non-small cell lung cancer. Study-wide results and limits: Uninvolved adjacent lung had the highest recorded T cell clonality, with tumor below it.

Only in-frame clones appear in the TCRdb table, and some are missing; sequencing was by immunoSEQ multiplex PCR. The table lists roughly 35,000 clones, about 90% of them singletons, with around 2.9% in the top ten. Germline V gene data show CDR1 as SSHAT and CDR2 as FNYEAQ (reference sequence). This CDR3 region has 13 residues. This chain joins TRBV7-7 and TRBJ2-5, with a weak D call TRBD1 (5 bases). Source: peripheral blood, taken before any cancer treatment. The receptor's source is a woman aged 40-75 years with stage I lung adenocarcinoma. The CDR3 DNA sequence: TGTGCTAGCAGCTTAAGACAGCAAGAGACCCAGTACTTC. This sequence encodes CASSLRQQETQYF.